The 29 T cell receptor beta chains below all came from one sample that was sequenced in a study of molecular identifiers for immune sequencing clone quantification. TCRdb ran MiXCR on the PCR reads and lists one entry per CDR3 protein. Among approximately 54,000 distinct CDR3 sequences listed, under 30% were seen once. The sequenced sample was naive CD8+ T cells from blood, with Jurkat cell RNA spiked in. Regarding subset: FACS-sorted CD8+CD4-CCR7+CD45RA+ naive T cells. All receptors come from a human donor in good health. Some libraries in this study had Jurkat cell RNA spiked in.

This clonotype came up many times. The chain links TRBV20-1 to TRBJ2-3; 7 nucleotides align to TRBD2. Per germline, CDR1 DFQATT and CDR2 SNEGSKA (reference sequence). V lost 2 bases and J lost 3; bases outside the gene matches: 2. The CDR3 extends over 13 amino acids. The CDR3 DNA follows: TGCAGTGCTAGACCAGCGGGGACAGATACGCAGTATTTT. Its protein is CSARPAGTDTQYF.

On this clonotype itself: This clone may be a read error of a much larger clone one base away. The chain has TRBV28 and TRBJ2-3, with D unclear. CDR3 length: 17 residues. Germline-derived CDR1 and CDR2 are MDHEN and SYDVKM. The V end was cut by 4 bases, the J end by 2 bases, with 19 bases between. CDR3: CASSSPRHEVTTDTQYF. CDR3 sequence (DNA): TGTGCCAGCAGTTCCCCCCGACACGAGGTGACCACAGATACGCAGTATTTT.

This clonotype appeared many times. The genes are TRBV2 and TRBJ2-2; 8 bases are a match to TRBD1. The CDR3 has 15 residues. J lost 5 bases, V lost 6 bases, and 8 bases had no gene match. CDR1 and CDR2 from the germline V gene are SNHLY and FYNNEI. The CDR3 DNA reads as TGTGCCAGCAGGATGGCAGGGGGCCGAACCGGGGAGCTGTTTTTT. Its protein product is CASRMAGGRTGELFF.

Comments on this clonotype: Being one base from a much bigger clone, this may be a read error. The CDR3 bases are TGTGCCAGCAGTTCCGGGACAGGGGAATTAGACTATGGCTACACCTTC. Its protein product is CASSSGTGELDYGYTF. The chain links TRBV12-3 or TRBV12-4 to TRBJ1-2; TRBD1 agrees at 10 bases. Unmatched junction bases numbered 8, after V lost 4 bases and J lost 3 bases. This CDR3 has 16 residues.

This clonotype was seen ten or more times. The J gene is TRBJ2-3, the V gene TRBV19; perhaps TRBD1 as D (6 bases). The CDR3 covers 13 residues. With 6 bases removed from V and 4 bases from J, the gap between germline ends came to 11 bases. Looked up from germline, CDR1 is LNHDA and CDR2 is SQIVND (reference sequence). CDR3 in amino acids: CASRAGAPDTQYF. The CDR3 DNA reads TGTGCCAGTAGGGCAGGGGCTCCAGATACGCAGTATTTT.

This clonotype was detected ten times or more. The chain combines TRBV6-5 with TRBJ1-5; TRBD1 matches at 9 bases. This CDR3 spans 13 amino acids. The V segment lost 2 bases and the J segment 7 bases; nucleotides outside the gene matches: 0. CDR1 and CDR2 (germline): MNHEY, SVGAGI. The CDR3 reads CASSYGQGQPQHF. The CDR3 bases are TGTGCCAGCAGTTACGGACAGGGGCAGCCCCAGCATTTT.

This clonotype occurred many times. This rearrangement joins TRBV7-9 to TRBJ2-3; D not resolved. The V gene's germline CDR1 is SEHNR and CDR2 FQNEAQ (reference sequence). The CDR3 has 14 residues. The ends were cut back, 5 bases at V and 1 base at J, with 10 bases in the middle. The CDR3 here is CASSKPTGTDTQYF. CDR3 in DNA: TGTGCCAGCAGCAAACCGACTGGCACAGATACGCAGTATTTT.

The rearrangement links TRBV3-1 to TRBJ2-2, with D uncertain. V dropped 1 base and J dropped 6 bases, with 15 bases sitting between them. Germline V lookup: CDR1 LGHDT, CDR2 YNNKEL (reference sequence). CDR3 length: 16 amino acids. The CDR3 protein is CASSQVADVSSGELFF. The CDR3, as DNA: TGTGCCAGCAGCCAAGTGGCAGACGTTTCTTCCGGGGAGCTGTTTTTT.

A word on this clonotype: A much larger clone differs by one base, so this may be a read error. This sequence joins TRBV4-3 and TRBJ1-3; a possible D gene is TRBD1 (6 bases). The CDR3 consists of 16 residues. Trimming stripped 4 bases from V and 2 bases from J, with 15 bases between. Germline CDR1 LGHNA, CDR2 YSLEER. The CDR3 is CASSLETNRAGNTIYF. CDR3 sequence (DNA): TGCGCCAGCAGCCTAGAAACGAACAGGGCTGGAAACACCATATATTTT.

In its sample, this clonotype was seen many times. V gene TRBV12-3 or TRBV12-4 combines with J gene TRBJ2-3; 8 bases line up with TRBD2. This CDR3 is 17 amino acids long. The V gene end was trimmed by 3 bases and the J gene end by 4 bases; junction bases not matched to a gene: 12. The CDR3 here is CASSFYPAGGRADTQYF. Here the CDR3 DNA reads TGTGCCAGCAGTTTCTATCCGGCGGGGGGCCGGGCAGATACGCAGTATTTT.

About this clonotype itself: Being one base from a much bigger clone, this may be a read error. The chain joins TRBV27 to TRBJ2-7; D not certain. CDR3 length: 13 amino acids. CDR1 MNHEY and CDR2 SMNVEV come from the germline V gene (reference sequence). The CDR3 loop is CASSKTPTYGQYF. CDR3 coding DNA: TGTGCCAGCAGTAAGACCCCGACCTACGGGCAGTACTTC.

There are many counts of this clonotype. This chain uses TRBV7-9 with TRBJ2-7; 8 nucleotides agree with TRBD1. The CDR3 sequence is 16 residues long. V lost 4 bases to trimming and J lost 3 bases; unmatched junction nucleotides: 11. Germline CDR1 and CDR2: SEHNR and FQNEAQ (reference sequence). CDR3 nucleotide sequence: TGTGCCAGCAGCTCGTCCCGGGACAGGCTAAGCTACGAGCAGTACTTC. Residues: CASSSSRDRLSYEQYF.

This clonotype was seen ten or more times. This chain links TRBV14 with TRBJ2-7; the D gene is possibly TRBD2 (5 bases). Trimming pared 0 bases from V and 7 bases from J, leaving 13 bases between. Germline assignment: CDR1 SGHDN and CDR2 FVKESK. This CDR3 contains 14 residues. The CDR3 region is CASSQELREGEQYF. The CDR3 DNA is TGTGCCAGCAGCCAAGAACTCAGAGAGGGAGAGCAGTACTTC.

With respect to this clonotype: This may be a read error, as it is one base from a much larger clone. The chain combines TRBV7-6 with TRBJ2-6; tentative D call: TRBD1 (5 bases). The CDR3 is made up of 15 amino acids. Germline-derived CDR1 and CDR2 are SGHVS and FNYEAQ. The CDR3 region is CASSPLGSGANVMTF. The CDR3 bases are TGTGCCAGCAGCCCCCTGGGTTCTGGGGCCAACGTCATGACTTTC.

This clonotype was recorded at least ten times. This sequence joins TRBV4-1 and TRBJ2-7, with D tentatively TRBD2 (5 bases). With 3 bases removed from V and 1 base from J, the gap between germline ends came to 13 bases. This CDR3 is built from 15 residues. Germline CDR1 reads MGHRA; CDR2 reads YSYEKL. This CDR3 reads CASSHAPGNSYEQYF. The CDR3 DNA sequence: TGCGCCAGCAGCCATGCACCCGGGAATTCCTACGAGCAGTACTTC.

This clonotype showed up many times. The rearrangement joins TRBV4-1 to TRBJ2-2; D unresolved. V dropped 4 bases and J dropped 6 bases, with 12 bases sitting between them. The germline gives CDR1 MGHRA, CDR2 YSYEKL. This CDR3 comprises 14 residues. The CDR3 loop reads CASSPSLSAGELFF. CDR3 sequence (DNA): TGCGCCAGCAGCCCCTCCTTGTCGGCCGGGGAGCTGTTTTTT.

At least ten counts were recorded for this clonotype. The DNA of the CDR3 is TGTGCCAGCTCACCTGATGACAGTATCAATCAGCCCCAGCATTTT. It translates to CASSPDDSINQPQHF. The chain is built from TRBV18 and TRBJ1-5; D might be TRBD1 (5 bases). The germline CDR1 and CDR2 sequences are KGHSH and LQKENI. The V gene lost 3 bases and the J gene lost 3 bases, with 12 bases spanning the gap. This CDR3 has 15 amino acids.

This clonotype was picked up a small number of times. V is TRBV12-3 or TRBV12-4 and J is TRBJ1-1; D remains unclear. V was clipped by 1 base and J by 4 bases, with 10 bases between them. The CDR3 extends over 14 amino acids. Here the CDR3 reads CASSLGGYGTEAFF. The CDR3 DNA is TGTGCCAGCAGTTTAGGGGGATACGGCACTGAAGCTTTCTTT.

This clonotype was observed many times. V is TRBV7-9 and J is TRBJ2-2, with no clear D. The CDR3 runs to 13 residues. The ends were cut back, 5 bases at V and 7 bases at J, with 11 bases in the middle. CDR1 and CDR2 (germline): SEHNR, FQNEAQ (reference sequence). In DNA form, the CDR3 reads TGTGCCAGCAGCGGCCTCTTCGGCGGGGAGCTGTTTTTT. Its translation is CASSGLFGGELFF. Looking up the rest from reference TRBV7-9 and TRBJ2-2 gives the full variable domain: DTGVSQNPRHKITKRGQNVTFRCDPISEHNRLYWYRQTLGQGPEFLTYFQNEAQLEKSRLLSDRFSAERPKGSFSTLEIQRTEQGDSAMYLCASSGLFGGELFFGEGSRLTVL.

A word on this clonotype: A much larger clone sits a single nucleotide away, making a read error possible. Here the CDR3 reads CTSSDPTFNEQFF. The CDR3 region has the DNA TGTACTAGCAGCGACCCGACATTCAATGAGCAGTTCTTC. This sequence joins TRBV7-7 and TRBJ2-1, with D possibly matching TRBD2 (6 bases). The CDR3 has 13 residues. Germline CDR1 reads SSHAT; CDR2 reads FNYEAQ (reference sequence).

This clonotype has ten or more counts. The chain joins TRBV4-1 to TRBJ2-7; TRBD2 aligns across 13 bases. CDR3 length: 15 residues. J was trimmed by 2 bases and V by 2 bases; bases with no gene match: 0. Germline lookup yields CDR1 MGHRA and CDR2 YSYEKL. The CDR3 loop is CASSQTSGGAYEQYF. The CDR3 nucleotides read TGCGCCAGCAGCCAAACTAGCGGGGGGGCCTACGAGCAGTACTTC.

The chain uses TRBV27 and TRBJ2-5; 8 bases match TRBD2. This CDR3 region has 19 residues. V gave up 0 bases and J gave up 6 bases; unmatched junction bases: 18. The V gene's germline CDR1 is MNHEY and CDR2 SMNVEV (reference sequence). This CDR3 is CASSLSPPALAGGEKTQYF. The CDR3 DNA reads as TGTGCCAGCAGTTTATCACCCCCCGCACTAGCCGGGGGGGAAAAGACCCAGTACTTC.

This clonotype was seen a few times. The chain combines TRBV7-3 with TRBJ1-1; TRBD1 matches 9 bases. The V and J ends lost 2 bases and 4 bases, in that order; junction bases with no gene match: 11. Germline V gene data show CDR1 as SGHTA and CDR2 as FQGTGA. This CDR3 has 17 amino acids. The CDR3 is CASSLQGGQGGTTEAFF. The CDR3 DNA is TGTGCCAGCAGCTTACAAGGGGGACAGGGAGGGACCACTGAAGCTTTCTTT.

This clonotype was seen many times. The chain carries TRBV4-3 and TRBJ2-7; TRBD1 might be the D (6 bases). V lost 0 bases, J lost 3 bases, and 15 bases lay in between. This CDR3 has 16 amino acids. The V gene's germline CDR1 is LGHNA and CDR2 YSLEER. CDR3: CASSQDLRTAFYEQYF. DNA of the CDR3: TGCGCCAGCAGCCAAGACCTCAGGACAGCTTTCTACGAGCAGTACTTC.

For this clonotype: At one end, the junction sequence differs from germline, possibly due to a read error. The chain joins TRBV12-3 or TRBV12-4 to TRBJ1-2; D remains ambiguous. CDR3 length equals 12 residues. The CDR3 sequence: CASSLGPYDYTF. CDR3 sequence (DNA): TGTGCCAGCAGTCTAGGTCCGTATGACTACACCTTC.

This clonotype was detected many times. The genes are TRBV6-4 and TRBJ2-3, with D unresolved. Trimming pared 4 bases from V and 1 base from J, leaving 6 bases between. The CDR3 spans 13 residues. Germline values: CDR1 MRHNA, CDR2 SNTAGT. The DNA for the CDR3 is TGTGCCAGCAGTGCCCCTGGCACAGATACGCAGTATTTT. It yields the protein CASSAPGTDTQYF.

About this clonotype: A clone one base away is much larger, so this may be a read error. The J gene is TRBJ2-7, the V gene TRBV6-5; 11 bases line up with TRBD2. There are 14 residues in the CDR3. V shed 5 bases and J 4 bases; nucleotides not matched to a gene: 4. Germline CDR1 MNHEY, CDR2 SVGAGI. The CDR3 sequence: CASSGASGRYEQYF. CDR3 DNA sequence: TGTGCCAGCAGTGGGGCTAGCGGGAGGTACGAGCAGTACTTC.

This clonotype was seen a handful of times. The CDR3 region is CASSLSYPGSSIRDEQFF. CDR3 in DNA: TGTGCCAGCAGCTTAAGTTATCCGGGGTCCTCAATTCGAGATGAGCAGTTCTTC. The chain combines TRBV11-2 with TRBJ2-1; D possibly corresponds to TRBD2 (5 bases). This CDR3 has 18 residues. Germline V gene data show CDR1 as SGHAT and CDR2 as FQNNGV. V was shortened by 2 bases and J by 8 bases, with 25 bases between the two germline ends.

This clonotype occurred a few times. At one boundary the junction diverges from the germline segment, which might be a read error. The gene calls are TRBV28 and TRBJ2-7, with 10 bases matching TRBD1. The CDR3 loop spans 16 amino acids. Germline-derived CDR1 and CDR2 are MDHEN and SYDVKM. CDR3 DNA: TGTGCCGGCAGTTTTGACAGGGGGCAGGGAAACCACGAGCAGTACTTC. Its protein is CAGSFDRGQGNHEQYF.